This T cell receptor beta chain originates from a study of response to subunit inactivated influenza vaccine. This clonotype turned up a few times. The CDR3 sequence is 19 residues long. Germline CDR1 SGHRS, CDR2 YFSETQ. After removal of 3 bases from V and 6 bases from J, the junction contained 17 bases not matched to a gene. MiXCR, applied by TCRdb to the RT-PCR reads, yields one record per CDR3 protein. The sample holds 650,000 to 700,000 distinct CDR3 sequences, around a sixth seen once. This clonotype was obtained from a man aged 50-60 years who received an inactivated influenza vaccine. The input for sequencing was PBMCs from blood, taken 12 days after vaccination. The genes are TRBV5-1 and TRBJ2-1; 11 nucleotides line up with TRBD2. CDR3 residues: CASSSPTGTSGEKGNEQFF. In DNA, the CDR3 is TGCGCCAGCAGCTCCCCAACCGGGACTAGCGGAGAAAAGGGCAATGAGCAGTTCTTC.